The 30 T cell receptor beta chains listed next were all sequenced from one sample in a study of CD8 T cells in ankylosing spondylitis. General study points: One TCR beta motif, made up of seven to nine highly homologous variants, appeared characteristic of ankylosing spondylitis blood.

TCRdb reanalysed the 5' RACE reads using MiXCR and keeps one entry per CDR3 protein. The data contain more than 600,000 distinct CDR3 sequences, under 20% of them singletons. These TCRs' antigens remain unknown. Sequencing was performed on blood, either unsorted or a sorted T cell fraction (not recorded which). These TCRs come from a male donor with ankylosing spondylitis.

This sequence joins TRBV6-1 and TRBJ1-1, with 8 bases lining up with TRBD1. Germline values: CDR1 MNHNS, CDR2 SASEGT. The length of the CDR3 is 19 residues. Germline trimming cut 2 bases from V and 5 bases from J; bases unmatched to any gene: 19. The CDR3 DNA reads TGTGCCAGCAGTGAATACGTGATTGGGGCAGGGGGCAAGAGGACTGAAGCTTTCTTT. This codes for CASSEYVIGAGGKRTEAFF.

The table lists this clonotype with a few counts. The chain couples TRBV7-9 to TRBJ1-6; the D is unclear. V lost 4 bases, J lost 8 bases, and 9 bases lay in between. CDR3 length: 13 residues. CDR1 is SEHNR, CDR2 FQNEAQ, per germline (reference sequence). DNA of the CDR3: TGTGCCAGCAGCTCTGGACCCGATTCACCCCTCCACTTT. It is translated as CASSSGPDSPLHF.

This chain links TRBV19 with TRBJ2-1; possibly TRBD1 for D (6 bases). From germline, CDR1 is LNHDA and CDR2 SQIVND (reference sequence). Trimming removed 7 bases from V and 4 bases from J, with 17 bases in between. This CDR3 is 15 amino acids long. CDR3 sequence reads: CASTSWGQGYNEQFF. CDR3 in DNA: TGTGCCAGTACAAGTTGGGGCCAGGGGTACAATGAGCAGTTCTTC.

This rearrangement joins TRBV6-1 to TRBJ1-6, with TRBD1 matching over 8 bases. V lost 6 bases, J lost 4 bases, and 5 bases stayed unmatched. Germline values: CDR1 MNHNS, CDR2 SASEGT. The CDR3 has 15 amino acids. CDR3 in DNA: TGTGCCAGCAGCGACAGGGGCCGATATAATTCACCCCTCCACTTT. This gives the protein CASSDRGRYNSPLHF.

The CDR3 here is CASSSLLTSEETQYF. The DNA of the CDR3 is TGTGCCAGCAGCTCGCTACTGACTAGCGAGGAGACCCAGTACTTC. This chain links TRBV7-6 with TRBJ2-5; 8 bases are a match to TRBD2. The CDR3 is 15 residues long. V shed 4 bases, J shed 5 bases, and the junction held 9 bases outside the gene matches. Germline CDR1 is SGHVS and CDR2 is FNYEAQ.

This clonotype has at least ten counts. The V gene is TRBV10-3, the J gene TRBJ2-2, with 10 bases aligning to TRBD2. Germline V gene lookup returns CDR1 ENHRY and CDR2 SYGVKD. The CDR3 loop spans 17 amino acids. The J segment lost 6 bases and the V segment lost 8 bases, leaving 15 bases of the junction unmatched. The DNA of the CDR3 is TGTGCCATCTCAGGGCTAGCGGGAGCAGGGAGCGCCGGGGAGCTGTTTTTT. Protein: CAISGLAGAGSAGELFF.

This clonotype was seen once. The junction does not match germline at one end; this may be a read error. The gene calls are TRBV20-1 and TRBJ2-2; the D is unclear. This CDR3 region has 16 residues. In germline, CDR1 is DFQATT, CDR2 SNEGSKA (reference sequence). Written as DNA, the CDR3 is TGCTGTGCTAGAGACCCCGGGTCCTCAGCCACCGGGGAGCTGTTTTTT. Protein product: CCARDPGSSATGELFF.

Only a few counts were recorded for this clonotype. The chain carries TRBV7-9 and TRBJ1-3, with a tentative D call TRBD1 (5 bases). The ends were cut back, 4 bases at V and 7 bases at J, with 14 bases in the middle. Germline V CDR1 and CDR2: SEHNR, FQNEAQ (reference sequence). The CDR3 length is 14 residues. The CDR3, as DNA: TGTGCCAGCAGCTCCCCGGGGGTTGGGAACACCATATATTTT. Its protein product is CASSSPGVGNTIYF. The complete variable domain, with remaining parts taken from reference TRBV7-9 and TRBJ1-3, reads DTGVSQNPRHKITKRGQNVTFRCDPISEHNRLYWYRQTLGQGPEFLTYFQNEAQLEKSRLLSDRFSAERPKGSFSTLEIQRTEQGDSAMYLCASSSPGVGNTIYFGEGSWLTVV.

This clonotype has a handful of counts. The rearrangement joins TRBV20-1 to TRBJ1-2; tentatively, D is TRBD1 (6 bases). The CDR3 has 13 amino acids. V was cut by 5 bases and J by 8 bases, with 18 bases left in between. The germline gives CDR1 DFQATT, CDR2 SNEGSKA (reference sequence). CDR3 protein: CSALGGVESGYTF. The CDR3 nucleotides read TGCAGTGCTTTAGGGGGGGTCGAGTCGGGCTACACCTTC.

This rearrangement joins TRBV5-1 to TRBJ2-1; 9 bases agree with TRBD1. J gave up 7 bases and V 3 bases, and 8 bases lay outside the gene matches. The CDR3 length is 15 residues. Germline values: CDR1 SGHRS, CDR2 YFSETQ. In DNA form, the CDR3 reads TGCGCCAGCAGCTCGCTCGGAGGACAGGGGAATGAGCAGTTCTTC. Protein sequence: CASSSLGGQGNEQFF.

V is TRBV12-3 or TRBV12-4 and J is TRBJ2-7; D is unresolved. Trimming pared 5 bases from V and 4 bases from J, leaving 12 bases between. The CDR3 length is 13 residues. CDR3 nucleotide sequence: TGTGCCAGCAGTCTGCAGACGGATTACGAGCAGTACTTC. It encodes CASSLQTDYEQYF.

The CDR3 coding sequence is TGTGCCAGCAGTCCTTCGTTAGCCTTGGTTGAGCAGTTCTTC. Protein product: CASSPSLALVEQFF. This chain connects TRBV12-3 or TRBV12-4 to TRBJ2-1; D unresolved. V lost 5 bases and J 9 bases, leaving 17 bases between the germline ends. The CDR3 is 14 residues long.

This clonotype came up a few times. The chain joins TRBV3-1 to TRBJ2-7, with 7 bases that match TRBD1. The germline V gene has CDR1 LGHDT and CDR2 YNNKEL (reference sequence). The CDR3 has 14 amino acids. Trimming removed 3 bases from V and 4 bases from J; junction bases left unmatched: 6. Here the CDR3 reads CASSQGQQVYEQYF. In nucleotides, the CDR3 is TGTGCCAGCAGCCAGGGACAGCAGGTATACGAGCAGTACTTC.

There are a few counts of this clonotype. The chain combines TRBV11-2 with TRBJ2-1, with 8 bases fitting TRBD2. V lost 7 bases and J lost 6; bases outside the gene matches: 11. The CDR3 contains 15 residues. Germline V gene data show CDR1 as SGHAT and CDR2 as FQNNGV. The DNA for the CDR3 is TGTGCCAGCACCTCGGGAGGGGGGGCGGTCAATGAGCAGTTCTTC. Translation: CASTSGGGAVNEQFF. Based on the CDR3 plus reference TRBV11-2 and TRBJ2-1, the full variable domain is EAGVAQSPRYKIIEKRQSVAFWCNPISGHATLYWYQQILGQGPKLLIQFQNNGVVDDSQLPKDRFSAERLKGVDSTLKIQPAKLEDSAVYLCASTSGGGAVNEQFFGPGTRLTVL.

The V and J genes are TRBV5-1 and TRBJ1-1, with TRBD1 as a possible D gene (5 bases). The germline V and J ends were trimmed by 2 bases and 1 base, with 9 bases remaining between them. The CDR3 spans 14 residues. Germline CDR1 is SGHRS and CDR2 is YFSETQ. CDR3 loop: CASSFGGENTEAFF. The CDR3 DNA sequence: TGCGCCAGCAGCTTTGGGGGGGAGAACACTGAAGCTTTCTTT.

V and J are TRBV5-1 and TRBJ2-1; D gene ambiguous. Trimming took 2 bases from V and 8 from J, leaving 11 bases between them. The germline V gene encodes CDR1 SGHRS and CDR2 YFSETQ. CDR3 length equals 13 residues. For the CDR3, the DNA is TGCGCCAGCAGCTTATACAGCCGGGATGAGCAGTTCTTC. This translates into CASSLYSRDEQFF.

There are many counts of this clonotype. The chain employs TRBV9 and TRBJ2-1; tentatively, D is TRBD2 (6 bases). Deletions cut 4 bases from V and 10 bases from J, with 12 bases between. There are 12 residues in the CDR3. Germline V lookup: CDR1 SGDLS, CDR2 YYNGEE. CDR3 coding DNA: TGTGCCAGCAGCTCAGAACGGGAGGAGCAGTTCTTC. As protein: CASSSEREEQFF.

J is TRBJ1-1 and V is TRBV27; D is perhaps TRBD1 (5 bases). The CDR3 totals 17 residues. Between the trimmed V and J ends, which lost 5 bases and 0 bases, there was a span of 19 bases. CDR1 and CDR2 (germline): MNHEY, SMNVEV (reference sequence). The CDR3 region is CASSISAIQAMNTEAFF. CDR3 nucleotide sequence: TGTGCCAGCAGTATCTCCGCCATACAGGCCATGAACACTGAAGCTTTCTTT.

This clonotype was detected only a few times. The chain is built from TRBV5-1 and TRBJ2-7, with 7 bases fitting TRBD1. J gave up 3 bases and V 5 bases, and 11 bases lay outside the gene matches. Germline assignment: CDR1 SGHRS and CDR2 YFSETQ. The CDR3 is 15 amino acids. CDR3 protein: CASSPGTERLYEQYF. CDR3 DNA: TGCGCCAGCAGTCCCGGGACAGAACGGCTCTACGAGCAGTACTTC. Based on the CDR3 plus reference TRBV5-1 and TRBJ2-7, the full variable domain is KAGVTQTPRYLIKTRGQQVTLSCSPISGHRSVSWYQQTPGQGLQFLFEYFSETQRNKGNFPGRFSGRQFSNSRSEMNVSTLELGDSALYLCASSPGTERLYEQYFGPGTRLTVT.

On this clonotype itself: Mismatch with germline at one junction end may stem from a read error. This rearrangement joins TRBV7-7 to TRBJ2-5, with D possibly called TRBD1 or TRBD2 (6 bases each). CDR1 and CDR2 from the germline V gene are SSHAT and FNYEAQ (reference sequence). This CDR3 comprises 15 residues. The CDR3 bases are TGTGCTAGCAGCAACTACGGGGGCTACCAAGAGACCCAGTACTTC. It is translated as CASSNYGGYQETQYF. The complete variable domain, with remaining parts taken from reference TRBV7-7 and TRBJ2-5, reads GAGVSQSPRYKVTKRGQDVTLRCDPISSHATLYWYQQALGQGPEFLTYFNYEAQPDKSGLPSDRFSAERPEGSISTLTIQRTEQRDSAMYRCASSNYGGYQETQYFGPGTRLLVL.

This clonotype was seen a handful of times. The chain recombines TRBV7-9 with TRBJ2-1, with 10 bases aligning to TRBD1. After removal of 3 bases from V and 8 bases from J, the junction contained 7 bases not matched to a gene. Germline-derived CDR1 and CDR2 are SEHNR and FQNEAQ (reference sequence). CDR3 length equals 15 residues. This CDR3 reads CASSFQGTGVHEQFF. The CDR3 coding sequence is TGTGCCAGCAGCTTTCAGGGGACAGGGGTCCATGAGCAGTTCTTC.

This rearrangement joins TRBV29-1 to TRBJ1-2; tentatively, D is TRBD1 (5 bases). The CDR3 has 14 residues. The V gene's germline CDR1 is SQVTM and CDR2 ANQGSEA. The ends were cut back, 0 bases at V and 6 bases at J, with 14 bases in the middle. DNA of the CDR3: TGCAGCGTTGAAGATCCTGCAGGGTGGAATGGCTACACCTTC. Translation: CSVEDPAGWNGYTF.

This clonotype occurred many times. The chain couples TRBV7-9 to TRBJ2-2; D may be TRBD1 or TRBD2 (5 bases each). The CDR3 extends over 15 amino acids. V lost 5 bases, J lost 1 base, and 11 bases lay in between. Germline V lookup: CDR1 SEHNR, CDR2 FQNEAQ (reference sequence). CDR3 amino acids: CASSEDGGNTGELFF. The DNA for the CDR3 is TGTGCCAGCAGCGAAGATGGGGGGAACACCGGGGAGCTGTTTTTT.

The CDR3 spells CASSSSQGNQETQYF. The CDR3 nucleotides are TGTGCCAGCTCAAGCAGTCAGGGGAATCAAGAGACCCAGTACTTC. This chain connects TRBV18 to TRBJ2-5; tentative D call: TRBD1 (6 bases). The CDR3 is made up of 15 amino acids. The V gene's germline CDR1 is KGHSH and CDR2 LQKENI. V was cut by 5 bases and J by 2 bases, with 15 bases left in between.

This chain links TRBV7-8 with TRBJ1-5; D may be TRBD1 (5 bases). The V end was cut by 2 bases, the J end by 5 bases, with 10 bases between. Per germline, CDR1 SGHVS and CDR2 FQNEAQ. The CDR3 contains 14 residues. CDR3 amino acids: CASSLFSRDQPQHF. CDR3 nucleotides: TGTGCCAGCAGCTTATTCTCCAGGGATCAGCCCCAGCATTTT.

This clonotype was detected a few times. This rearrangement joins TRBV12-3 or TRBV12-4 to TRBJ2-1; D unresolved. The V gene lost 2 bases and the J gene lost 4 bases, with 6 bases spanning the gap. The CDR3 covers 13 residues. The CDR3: CASSLYGYNEQFF. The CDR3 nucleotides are TGTGCCAGCAGTTTATACGGATACAATGAGCAGTTCTTC.

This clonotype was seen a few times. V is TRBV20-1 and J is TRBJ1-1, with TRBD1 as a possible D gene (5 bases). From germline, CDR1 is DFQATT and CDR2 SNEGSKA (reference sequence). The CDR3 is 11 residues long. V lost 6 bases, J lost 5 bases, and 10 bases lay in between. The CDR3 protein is CSARTQTEAFF. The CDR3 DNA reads TGCAGTGCACGGACACAAACTGAAGCTTTCTTT.

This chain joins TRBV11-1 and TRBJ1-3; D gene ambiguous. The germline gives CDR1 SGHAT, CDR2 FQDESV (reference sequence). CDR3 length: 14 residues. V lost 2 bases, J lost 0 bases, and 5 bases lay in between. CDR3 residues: CASSLWTSGNTIYF. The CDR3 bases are TGTGCCAGCAGCTTATGGACCTCTGGAAACACCATATATTTT. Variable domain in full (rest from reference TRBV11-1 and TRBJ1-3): EAEVAQSPRYKITEKSQAVAFWCDPISGHATLYWYRQILGQGPELLVQFQDESVVDDSQLPKDRFSAERLKGVDSTLKIQPAELGDSAMYLCASSLWTSGNTIYFGEGSWLTVV.

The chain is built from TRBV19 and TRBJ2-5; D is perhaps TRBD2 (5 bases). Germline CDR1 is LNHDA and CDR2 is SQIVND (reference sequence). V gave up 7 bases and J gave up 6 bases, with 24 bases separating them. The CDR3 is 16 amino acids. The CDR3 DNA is TGTGCCAGTACCGGATTCCGCCGGAGGTCTCAGAAGACCCAGTACTTC. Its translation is CASTGFRRRSQKTQYF.

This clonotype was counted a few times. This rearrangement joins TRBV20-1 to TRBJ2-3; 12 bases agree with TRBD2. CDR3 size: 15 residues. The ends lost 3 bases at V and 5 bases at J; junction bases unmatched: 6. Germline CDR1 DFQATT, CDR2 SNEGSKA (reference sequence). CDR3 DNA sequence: TGCAGTGCTAGGGTTCTAGCGGGAGGGGAAGATACGCAGTATTTT. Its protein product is CSARVLAGGEDTQYF.